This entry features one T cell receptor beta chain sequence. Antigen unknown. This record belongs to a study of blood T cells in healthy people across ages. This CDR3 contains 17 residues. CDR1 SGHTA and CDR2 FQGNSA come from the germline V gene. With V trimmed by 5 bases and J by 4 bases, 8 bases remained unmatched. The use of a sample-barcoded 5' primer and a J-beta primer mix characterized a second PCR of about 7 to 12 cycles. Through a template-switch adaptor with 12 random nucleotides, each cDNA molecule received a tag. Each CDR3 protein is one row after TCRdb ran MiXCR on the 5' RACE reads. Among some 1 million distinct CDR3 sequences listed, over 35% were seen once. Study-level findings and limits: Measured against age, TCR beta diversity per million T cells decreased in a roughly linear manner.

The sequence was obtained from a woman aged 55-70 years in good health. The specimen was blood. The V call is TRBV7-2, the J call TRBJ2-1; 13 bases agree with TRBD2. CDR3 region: CASSHLAGLAGYNEQFF. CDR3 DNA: TGTGCCAGCAGCCATCTTGCGGGACTAGCGGGGTACAATGAGCAGTTCTTC.